The rows below give T cell receptor beta chains drawn from one sample of a study of cytomegalovirus exposure and HLA in healthy donors. Measured with immunoSEQ multiplex PCR; TCRdb has only the in-frame clones, and not every one. The ten most abundant clones cover more than 5.5% of a sample with just under 90,000 clones. Sequencing input: PBMCs. These receptors were collected from a girl aged 5 to 17 in good health and CMV-seropositive. The CDR3 runs from the conserved cysteine through the conserved F or W. Each record gives: J gene, V gene, D gene, CDR3 DNA, CDR3 protein. The D gene is left open where the match is weak.

j_call: TRBJ2-2; v_call: TRBV6-6; d_call: -; cdr3_nt: TGTGCCAGCAGCCATGAACAAGACACCGGGGAGCTGTTTTTT; cdr3_aa: CASSHEQDTGELFF
j_call: TRBJ1-1; v_call: TRBV6-1; d_call: -; cdr3_nt: TGTGCCAGCAGTGAATGGGGACACGGTGAAGCTTTCTTT; cdr3_aa: CASSEWGHGEAFF
j_call: TRBJ2-3; v_call: TRBV19; d_call: -; cdr3_nt: TGTGCCAGTAGTATATTCACAGGAGATACGCAGTATTTT; cdr3_aa: CASSIFTGDTQYF
j_call: TRBJ2-1; v_call: TRBV11-3; d_call: -; cdr3_nt: TGTGCCAGCAAGGGAGATTGGGACACCAACTACAATGAGCAGTTCTTC; cdr3_aa: CASKGDWDTNYNEQFF
j_call: TRBJ1-5; v_call: TRBV4-2; d_call: TRBD1; cdr3_nt: TGTGCCAGCAGTTCCCAGGGGGTCAGCAATCAGCCCCAGCATTTT; cdr3_aa: CASSSQGVSNQPQHF
j_call: TRBJ2-3; v_call: TRBV5-1; d_call: -; cdr3_nt: TGCGCCAGCAGATACCTTGGGGCCGGGGATACGCAGTATTTT; cdr3_aa: CASRYLGAGDTQYF
j_call: TRBJ2-3; v_call: TRBV7-2; d_call: -; cdr3_nt: TGTGCCAGCAGCTTTTCAGGGACAGATACGCAGTATTTT; cdr3_aa: CASSFSGTDTQYF
j_call: TRBJ2-2; v_call: TRBV5-6; d_call: TRBD1; cdr3_nt: TGTGCCAGCAGGGGGACAGGGGGTACCACCGGGGAGCTGTTTTTT; cdr3_aa: CASRGTGGTTGELFF
j_call: TRBJ2-5; v_call: TRBV19; d_call: -; cdr3_nt: TGTGCCAGTAGTCAGGGCATGGAGACCCAGTACTTC; cdr3_aa: CASSQGMETQYF
j_call: TRBJ2-7; v_call: TRBV11-2; d_call: -; cdr3_nt: TGTGCCAGCAGCTTAGATTGGGCCCCGTCCGAGCAGTACTTC; cdr3_aa: CASSLDWAPSEQYF
j_call: TRBJ2-2; v_call: TRBV5-6; d_call: -; cdr3_nt: TGTGCCAGCAGCCAAGGGAGCACCGGGGAGCTGTTTTTT; cdr3_aa: CASSQGSTGELFF
j_call: TRBJ1-6; v_call: TRBV5-6; d_call: -; cdr3_nt: TGTGCCAGCAGTCCCGGGAGGAATCAACCACCCCTCCACTTT; cdr3_aa: CASSPGRNQPPLHF
j_call: TRBJ2-7; v_call: TRBV19; d_call: TRBD1; cdr3_nt: TGTGCCAGTAGCCAAACGGACAGGGTCTACGAGCAGTACTTC; cdr3_aa: CASSQTDRVYEQYF
j_call: TRBJ2-7; v_call: TRBV19; d_call: TRBD1; cdr3_nt: TGTGCCAGTGAGGGGGCCGAAACCTACGAGCAGTACTTC; cdr3_aa: CASEGAETYEQYF
j_call: TRBJ2-1; v_call: TRBV18; d_call: TRBD2; cdr3_nt: TGTGCCAGCTCACCATCAGGACTAGCCTCCTACAATGAGCAGTTCTTC; cdr3_aa: CASSPSGLASYNEQFF
j_call: TRBJ1-2; v_call: TRBV6-1; d_call: -; cdr3_nt: TGTGCCAGCAGTTCCGACAGGTATCTTAACTATGGCTACACCTTC; cdr3_aa: CASSSDRYLNYGYTF
j_call: TRBJ2-2; v_call: TRBV4-3; d_call: -; cdr3_nt: TGCGCCAGCAGCCAGAGGACTATCGACTTGAACACCGGGGAGCTGTTTTTT; cdr3_aa: CASSQRTIDLNTGELFF
j_call: TRBJ1-6; v_call: TRBV4-1; d_call: -; cdr3_nt: TGCGCCAGCAGCCAAGATCCGAGCGGAACATCATCACCCCTCCACTTT; cdr3_aa: CASSQDPSGTSSPLHF
j_call: TRBJ1-2; v_call: TRBV25-1; d_call: -; cdr3_nt: TGTGCCAGCTCCTGGAAAGGGGATGGCTACACCTTC; cdr3_aa: CASSWKGDGYTF
j_call: TRBJ2-3; v_call: TRBV6-1; d_call: TRBD2; cdr3_nt: TGTGCCAGCGGGGCTAGCGGCTTCACAGATACGCAGTATTTT; cdr3_aa: CASGASGFTDTQYF
j_call: TRBJ2-6; v_call: TRBV9; d_call: -; cdr3_nt: TGTGCCAGCAGCGTTAACAGGGAAGTATCTGGGGCCAACGTCCTGACTTTC; cdr3_aa: CASSVNREVSGANVLTF
j_call: TRBJ1-4; v_call: TRBV27; d_call: -; cdr3_nt: TGTGCCAGCAGTTTGGTCTACGGGGAAACAACTAATGAAAAACTGTTTTTT; cdr3_aa: CASSLVYGETTNEKLFF
j_call: TRBJ1-2; v_call: TRBV10-3; d_call: -; cdr3_nt: TGTGCCATCAGTCGGGACATGACCTATGGCTACACCTTC; cdr3_aa: CAISRDMTYGYTF
j_call: TRBJ1-2; v_call: TRBV6-5; d_call: -; cdr3_nt: TGTGCCAGCAGTTACTCGAGGGCAGGGAGGTATGGCTACACCTTC; cdr3_aa: CASSYSRAGRYGYTF
j_call: TRBJ1-2; v_call: TRBV13; d_call: -; cdr3_nt: TGTGCCAGCAGCCGCGACAGTCCTAACTATGGCTACACCTTC; cdr3_aa: CASSRDSPNYGYTF
j_call: TRBJ1-2; v_call: TRBV6-5; d_call: TRBD1; cdr3_nt: TGTGCCACCAAATACAGGGGCCGGGACGGCTACACCTTC; cdr3_aa: CATKYRGRDGYTF
j_call: TRBJ1-5; v_call: TRBV5-5; d_call: -; cdr3_nt: TGTGCCAGCAGCGGCGACGTGGGGGGTAGCAATCAGCCCCAGCATTTT; cdr3_aa: CASSGDVGGSNQPQHF
j_call: TRBJ1-2; v_call: TRBV7-9; d_call: TRBD1; cdr3_nt: TGTGCCAGCAGCTTAGCAACTTCTACAGGGGGCGACGGCTACACCTTC; cdr3_aa: CASSLATSTGGDGYTF
j_call: TRBJ2-7; v_call: TRBV4-1; d_call: -; cdr3_nt: TGCGCCAGCAGCCCCCTACCCACACAGGGCAACGAGCAGTACTTC; cdr3_aa: CASSPLPTQGNEQYF
j_call: TRBJ1-5; v_call: TRBV4-3; d_call: TRBD1; cdr3_nt: TGCGCCAGCAGCCCGAGTACAGGGGGCAATCAGCCCCAGCATTTT; cdr3_aa: CASSPSTGGNQPQHF
j_call: TRBJ2-7; v_call: TRBV5-1; d_call: -; cdr3_nt: TGCGCCAGCAGCTTGGAAAGGCGAGGCTACGAGCAGTACTTC; cdr3_aa: CASSLERRGYEQYF
j_call: TRBJ2-1; v_call: TRBV4-1; d_call: -; cdr3_nt: TGCGCCAGCAGCCAAGGGACGGGGAAGACCGACAATGAGCAGTTCTTC; cdr3_aa: CASSQGTGKTDNEQFF
j_call: TRBJ1-6; v_call: TRBV7-9; d_call: -; cdr3_nt: TGTGCCAGCAGCCCCCTAACGGATGGGCATAATTCACCCCTCCACTTT; cdr3_aa: CASSPLTDGHNSPLHF
j_call: TRBJ2-3; v_call: TRBV30; d_call: TRBD2; cdr3_nt: TGTGCCTGGAGTGTGATCGGACTAGCGGGGGGCCCCCCAGATACGCAGTATTTT; cdr3_aa: CAWSVIGLAGGPPDTQYF
j_call: TRBJ1-1; v_call: TRBV7-9; d_call: -; cdr3_nt: TGTGCCAGCAGGTCCCCAAGGGGGGGAAACACTGAAGCTTTCTTT; cdr3_aa: CASRSPRGGNTEAFF
j_call: TRBJ1-5; v_call: TRBV4-3; d_call: -; cdr3_nt: TGCGCCAGCAGCCAAGATGCAGGGGTATATCAGCCCCAGCATTTT; cdr3_aa: CASSQDAGVYQPQHF
j_call: TRBJ2-3; v_call: TRBV18; d_call: TRBD1; cdr3_nt: TGTGCCAGCTCAGCGGACAGGGGGAAGGGAGGTGTTACGCAGTATTTT; cdr3_aa: CASSADRGKGGVTQYF
j_call: TRBJ2-7; v_call: TRBV5-1; d_call: TRBD2; cdr3_nt: TGCGCCAGCAGCCGGGGGGGTGGGGACGAGCAGTACTTC; cdr3_aa: CASSRGGGDEQYF
j_call: TRBJ1-4; v_call: TRBV29-1; d_call: -; cdr3_nt: TGCAGCGTTGAAGGGGCGTCTAATGAAAAACTGTTTTTT; cdr3_aa: CSVEGASNEKLFF
j_call: TRBJ2-2; v_call: TRBV7-9; d_call: -; cdr3_nt: TGTGCCAGCAGCTTAGAAGTAGGTGGGGAGACCGGGGAGCTGTTTTTT; cdr3_aa: CASSLEVGGETGELFF
j_call: TRBJ2-7; v_call: TRBV9; d_call: TRBD1; cdr3_nt: TGTGCCAGCAGCGTAGGGACAGGACAACTCTACGAGCAGTACTTC; cdr3_aa: CASSVGTGQLYEQYF
j_call: TRBJ1-1; v_call: TRBV6-5; d_call: -; cdr3_nt: TGTGCCAGCGGGGAGACCTTGAACGCTTTCTTT; cdr3_aa: CASGETLNAFF
j_call: TRBJ2-5; v_call: TRBV18; d_call: -; cdr3_nt: TGTGCCAGCTCTCCGGGACTGGGTTCTGAGACCCAGTACTTC; cdr3_aa: CASSPGLGSETQYF
j_call: TRBJ1-5; v_call: TRBV7-2; d_call: TRBD1; cdr3_nt: TGTGCCAGCAGCCCAGACAGGGGGAGGGAGCCCCAGCATTTT; cdr3_aa: CASSPDRGREPQHF
j_call: TRBJ2-7; v_call: TRBV7-6; d_call: TRBD1; cdr3_nt: TGTGCCAGCAGCCCGCGATACGGGACAGGCCGCCCCTACGAGCAGTACTTC; cdr3_aa: CASSPRYGTGRPYEQYF
j_call: TRBJ2-1; v_call: TRBV28; d_call: -; cdr3_nt: TGTGCCAGCACCCCTACCCATCATGAGCAGTTCTTC; cdr3_aa: CASTPTHHEQFF
j_call: TRBJ2-3; v_call: TRBV7-9; d_call: -; cdr3_nt: TGTGCCAGCAGCTCCCTTTGGACTAGCACAGATACGCAGTATTTT; cdr3_aa: CASSSLWTSTDTQYF
j_call: TRBJ1-4; v_call: TRBV28; d_call: -; cdr3_nt: TGTGCCAGCAGCCCCGGGGGGTTTCATGAAAAACTGTTTTTT; cdr3_aa: CASSPGGFHEKLFF
j_call: TRBJ2-3; v_call: TRBV30; d_call: -; cdr3_nt: TGTGCCTGGAGTGGCGGGGTGACAGATACGCAGTATTTT; cdr3_aa: CAWSGGVTDTQYF
j_call: TRBJ2-5; v_call: TRBV29-1; d_call: -; cdr3_nt: TGCAGCGTTGAAGATCGCCGGGGAAGAGAGACCCAGTACTTC; cdr3_aa: CSVEDRRGRETQYF
j_call: TRBJ2-1; v_call: TRBV6-4; d_call: -; cdr3_nt: TGTGCCAGCAGTAAACAGGGTCCGCACAATGAGCAGTTCTTC; cdr3_aa: CASSKQGPHNEQFF
j_call: TRBJ2-7; v_call: TRBV4-3; d_call: TRBD2; cdr3_nt: TGCGCCAGCAGCCAAACCACGGGGGGAGACGGAGAGCAGTACTTC; cdr3_aa: CASSQTTGGDGEQYF
j_call: TRBJ2-1; v_call: TRBV7-3; d_call: TRBD2; cdr3_nt: TGTGCCAGCAGCCCCGGACTAGCGGGGGCCGTTTACAATGAGCAGTTCTTC; cdr3_aa: CASSPGLAGAVYNEQFF
j_call: TRBJ1-2; v_call: TRBV4-1; d_call: -; cdr3_nt: TGCGCCAGCAGCCAAGAGCGGGCGACTAGCCATGGCTACACCTTC; cdr3_aa: CASSQERATSHGYTF
j_call: TRBJ1-2; v_call: TRBV2; d_call: TRBD1; cdr3_nt: TGTGCCAGCAGGGTTACCGGGACAGGGAGCGGCTACACCTTC; cdr3_aa: CASRVTGTGSGYTF